These T cell receptor beta chains were read from a single sample in a study of regulatory T cells in long-lasting Graves disease. TCRdb reprocessed the multiplex PCR reads with MiXCR, giving one entry per CDR3 protein. The table shows fewer than 350,000 distinct CDR3 sequences, with about a sixth occurring only once. The material sequenced was peripheral blood mononuclear cells (PBMCs), taken at new diagnosis, from a patient treated with antithyroid drugs. These receptors came from a female donor with Graves disease. The CDR3 runs from the conserved cysteine through the conserved F or W. A D gene is named only where the DNA matches it firmly. Clone size, where shown, is once, few, many, or a class for clones that have expanded.

d_call: -
clone_size: many
j_call: TRBJ2-1
v_call: TRBV30
cdr3_aa: CAWSVGTLYNEQFF
cdr3_nt: TGTGCCTGGAGTGTAGGGACCCTATACAATGAGCAGTTCTTC

d_call: -
clone_size: many
j_call: TRBJ2-7
v_call: TRBV13
cdr3_aa: CASSLGGLAVSYEQYF
cdr3_nt: TGTGCCAGCAGCTTAGGCGGCCTAGCTGTCTCCTACGAGCAGTACTTC

d_call: -
clone_size: many
j_call: TRBJ2-1
v_call: TRBV20-1
cdr3_aa: CSAYFGNEQFF
cdr3_nt: TGCAGTGCCTACTTTGGTAATGAGCAGTTCTTC

d_call: TRBD2
clone_size: many
j_call: TRBJ2-3
v_call: TRBV11-3
cdr3_aa: CASSSPSPGLGIDTQYF
cdr3_nt: TGTGCCAGCAGCTCCCCCTCTCCGGGACTAGGTATAGATACGCAGTATTTT

d_call: -
clone_size: many
j_call: TRBJ2-3
v_call: TRBV27
cdr3_aa: CASSLGGGPWDTQYF
cdr3_nt: TGTGCCAGCAGTCTAGGGGGAGGGCCCTGGGATACGCAGTATTTT

d_call: TRBD1
clone_size: few
j_call: TRBJ2-2
v_call: TRBV20-1
cdr3_aa: CSATDRGLVTGELFF
cdr3_nt: TGCAGTGCTACTGACAGGGGCCTAGTCACCGGGGAGCTGTTTTTT

d_call: -
clone_size: -
j_call: TRBJ2-5
v_call: TRBV28
cdr3_aa: CASSPRGRGREETQYF
cdr3_nt: TGTGCCAGCAGTCCCCGTGGGCGGGGACGTGAAGAGACCCAGTACTTC

d_call: -
clone_size: many
j_call: TRBJ1-6
v_call: TRBV6-1
cdr3_aa: CASRLFGDTQLSPLHF
cdr3_nt: TGTGCCAGCAGGCTTTTCGGGGACACTCAACTTTCACCCCTCCACTTT

d_call: -
clone_size: -
j_call: TRBJ2-5
v_call: TRBV7-9
cdr3_aa: CASSLSEAQYF
cdr3_nt: TGTGCCAGCAGCTTAAGCGAGGCCCAGTACTTC

d_call: TRBD1
clone_size: many
j_call: TRBJ2-7
v_call: TRBV20-1
cdr3_aa: CSASPGTGPSEQYF
cdr3_nt: TGCAGTGCTAGTCCGGGGACAGGGCCTAGCGAGCAGTACTTC